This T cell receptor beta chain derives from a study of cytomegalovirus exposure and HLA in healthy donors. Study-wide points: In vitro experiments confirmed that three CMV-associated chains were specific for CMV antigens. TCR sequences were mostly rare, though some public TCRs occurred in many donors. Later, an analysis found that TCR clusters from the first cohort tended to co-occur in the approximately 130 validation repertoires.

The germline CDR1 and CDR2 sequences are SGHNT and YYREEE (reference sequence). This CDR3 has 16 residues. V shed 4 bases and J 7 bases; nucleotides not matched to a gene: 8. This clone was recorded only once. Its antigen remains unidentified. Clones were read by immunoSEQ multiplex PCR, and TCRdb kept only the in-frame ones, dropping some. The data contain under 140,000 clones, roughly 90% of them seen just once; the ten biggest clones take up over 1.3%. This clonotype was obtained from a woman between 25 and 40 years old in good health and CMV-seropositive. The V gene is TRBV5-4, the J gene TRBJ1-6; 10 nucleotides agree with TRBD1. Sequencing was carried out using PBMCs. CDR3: CASSARDRGRNSPLHF. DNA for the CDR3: TGTGCCAGCAGCGCCCGGGACAGGGGCAGGAATTCACCCCTCCACTTT.